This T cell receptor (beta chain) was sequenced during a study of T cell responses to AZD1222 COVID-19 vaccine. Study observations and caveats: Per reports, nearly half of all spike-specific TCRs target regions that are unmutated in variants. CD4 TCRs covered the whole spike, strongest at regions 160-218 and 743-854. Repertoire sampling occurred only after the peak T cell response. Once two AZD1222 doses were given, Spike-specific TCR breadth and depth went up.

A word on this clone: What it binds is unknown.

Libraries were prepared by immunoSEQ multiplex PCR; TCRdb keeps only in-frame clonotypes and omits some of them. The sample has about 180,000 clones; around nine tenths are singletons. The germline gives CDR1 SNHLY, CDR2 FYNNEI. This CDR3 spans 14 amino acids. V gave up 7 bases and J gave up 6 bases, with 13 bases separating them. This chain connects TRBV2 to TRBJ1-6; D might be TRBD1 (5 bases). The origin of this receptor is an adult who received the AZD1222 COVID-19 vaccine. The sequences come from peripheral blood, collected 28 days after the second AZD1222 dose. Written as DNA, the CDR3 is TGTGCCAGCAAAGGGACGAGCGCTAATTCACCCCTCCACTTT. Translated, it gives CASKGTSANSPLHF.